The sequence of this TCR beta chain was determined in a study of early T cells in non-severe SARS-CoV-2 infection. This clonotype was seen many times. MiXCR, run by TCRdb on the 5' RACE reads, gives a single entry per CDR3 protein. Counted here are 40,000 to 45,000 distinct CDR3 sequences, 11% occurring once; the ten biggest clones make up roughly 9%. The sequenced material came from whole blood. The receptor was derived from an adult who was a healthcare worker with PCR-confirmed SARS-CoV-2 infection or an uninfected control (not recorded which).

The CDR3 protein is CASARRQGTHTEAFF. In DNA form, the CDR3 reads TGTGCCAGCGCAAGACGACAGGGGACACACACTGAAGCTTTCTTT. The V and J genes are TRBV7-9 and TRBJ1-1; 8 bases map to TRBD1. Germline V gene lookup returns CDR1 SEHNR and CDR2 FQNEAQ (reference sequence). Losses at the gene ends were 8 bases for V and 3 bases for J; bases not matched to a gene: 11. This CDR3 has 15 residues.